This T cell receptor beta chain was profiled in a study of blood T cell repertoires in COVID-19. Study information: Material from acute and convalescent COVID-19 was sourced from the United States, Italy and Spain. T cells, B-cell-depleted T cells, or PBMCs provided the cDNA or gDNA that served as material.

Trimming removed 5 bases at V and 2 bases at J, with 9 bases between. The length of the CDR3 is 14 residues. The V gene's germline CDR1 is SEHNR and CDR2 FQNEAQ (reference sequence). In the original processing: Nucleated cell counts were estimated from reference gene primer amplification. The table came from immunoSEQ multiplex PCR; TCRdb's copy has only in-frame clones and leaves some out. V, J and clone size derive from that table, while D and trimming were established from the DNA sequence. This sample yields about 330,000 clones, of which roughly 90% are seen a single time; roughly 4% belongs to the top ten.

The V and J genes are TRBV7-9 and TRBJ1-4, with D maybe TRBD1 (6 bases). Specimen: peripheral blood. This TCR derives from a woman between 50 and 59 years old with active or convalescent COVID-19. CDR3 region: CASSPGQTNEKLFF. DNA of the CDR3: TGTGCCAGCAGCCCCGGACAGACTAATGAAAAACTGTTTTTT. The full variable domain, in which reference TRBV7-9 and TRBJ1-4 provide the parts outside the CDR3, is DTGVSQNPRHKITKRGQNVTFRCDPISEHNRLYWYRQTLGQGPEFLTYFQNEAQLEKSRLLSDRFSAERPKGSFSTLEIQRTEQGDSAMYLCASSPGQTNEKLFFGSGTQLSVL.